The clone carrying this T cell receptor (beta chain) was detected a few times. Its specificity is unknown. The CDR3 totals 12 residues. Trimming removed 3 bases from V and 3 bases from J, with 5 bases in between. The data are from a study of Graves' ophthalmopathy and Graves' hyperthyroidism. Amplified material comprised TCR beta CDR3 regions derived from RNA transcripts. HTBI primers served in a first-round RT-PCR, which a second-round multiplex PCR followed. MiXCR, applied by TCRdb to the multiplex PCR reads, yields one record per CDR3 protein. The sample gives hundreds of thousands of distinct CDR3 sequences, around 20% of which show up once; around 3.1% is in the top ten. Study results and limitations: A majority of expanded thyroid clonotypes exceeding 0.001 frequency were likewise present in blood.

The TCR sequence derives from a woman aged 18-29 years with stable Graves' hyperthyroidism. The chain uses TRBV12-3 or TRBV12-4 and TRBJ1-1; D ambiguous. Sequenced: peripheral blood. CDR3 coding DNA: TGTGCCAGCAGTTTCTCAGACACTGAAGCTTTCTTT. It specifies CASSFSDTEAFF.